A single sample is the source of the 21 T cell receptor beta chains below, sequenced in a study of cytotoxic CD8 clonotypes in ibrutinib-treated CLL. TCRdb keeps only in-frame clones here, not all; method: immunoSEQ multiplex PCR. The profile shows 270,000 or so clones, approximately 79% of them singletons. Source: PBMCs, taken at disease progression, from a patient treated with ibrutinib. The receptors were gathered from a human donor with chronic lymphocytic leukemia.

This clone has a single count. This sequence joins TRBV5-1 and TRBJ1-2; 8 nucleotides agree with TRBD1. This CDR3 comprises 16 residues. J was trimmed by 5 bases and V by 0 bases; bases with no gene match: 9. CDR1 and CDR2 from the germline V gene are SGHRS and YFSETQ. The CDR3 DNA follows: TGCGCCAGCAGCTTGGACGGACAGGGAAGGGGATATGGCTACACCTTC. This sequence encodes CASSLDGQGRGYGYTF.

The chain has TRBV5-4 and TRBJ2-5; possible D gene TRBD1, 6 bases. The V gene's germline CDR1 is SGHNT and CDR2 YYREEE (reference sequence). This CDR3 is built from 17 residues. V was trimmed by 3 bases and J by 1 base, leaving 19 bases between them. The CDR3 sequence: CASSSRTERVFQETQYF. The CDR3 coding sequence is TGTGCCAGCAGCTCGCGGACAGAGCGCGTCTTCCAAGAGACCCAGTACTTC.

The chain recombines TRBV27 with TRBJ2-2, with D unclear. The V end lost 5 bases, the J end lost 1 base, and 8 bases lay between the germline ends. In germline, CDR1 is MNHEY, CDR2 SMNVEV (reference sequence). This CDR3 comprises 14 residues. CDR3 in DNA: TGTGCCAGCAGTCCTTACTGGAACACCGGGGAGCTGTTTTTT. Protein: CASSPYWNTGELFF.

V usage is TRBV5-8 and J usage is TRBJ1-3; tentatively, D is TRBD1 (6 bases). Trimming pared 2 bases from V and 4 bases from J, leaving 13 bases between. The germline V gene encodes CDR1 SGHTS and CDR2 YDEGEE. The CDR3 totals 15 residues. CDR3 DNA sequence: TGTGCCAGCAGCTTAGGGGGGGCGCTGGGAAACACCATATATTTT. Translation: CASSLGGALGNTIYF.

This clone was detected a few times. The rearrangement joins TRBV6-1 to TRBJ2-5; D is ambiguous. The CDR3 contains 12 residues. V lost 5 bases, J lost 5 bases, and 9 bases lay in between. CDR1 is MNHNS and CDR2 is SASEGT in the germline V gene. For the CDR3, the DNA is TGTGCCAGCAGTAAAGTGGGGGAGACCCAGTACTTC. Encoded protein: CASSKVGETQYF.

The CDR3 sequence is CASRHTSGGYIQYF. The DNA of the CDR3 is TGCGCCAGCAGGCATACTAGCGGGGGATACATTCAGTACTTC. V gene TRBV5-1 combines with J gene TRBJ2-4, with 11 bases matching TRBD2. Germline-derived CDR1 and CDR2 are SGHRS and YFSETQ. The junction had 6 bases not matched to a gene; V was cut back by 5 bases and J by 8 bases. The CDR3 length is 14 residues.

The chain uses TRBV9 and TRBJ1-6; D remains unclear. The CDR3 spans 14 residues. Germline values: CDR1 SGDLS, CDR2 YYNGEE. The V and J ends lost 4 bases and 10 bases respectively, with 15 bases between them. CDR3 protein: CASSPGGRGSPLHF. CDR3 nucleotides: TGTGCCAGCAGCCCCGGTGGGAGAGGGTCACCCCTCCACTTT.

For the CDR3, the DNA is TGTGCCAGCAGTTCGATCCTAGCGGGAGCCTACAATGAGCAGTTCTTC. Amino acid sequence: CASSSILAGAYNEQFF. This chain connects TRBV27 to TRBJ2-1; 10 bases are a match to TRBD2. Germline V gives CDR1 MNHEY, CDR2 SMNVEV (reference sequence). The CDR3 loop spans 16 amino acids. V was pared by 4 bases and J by 2 bases, with 5 bases of the junction left unmatched.

This rearrangement joins TRBV6-5 to TRBJ2-7; D not certain. Germline lookup yields CDR1 MNHEY and CDR2 SVGAGI. The CDR3 is 12 amino acids. Trimming stripped 5 bases from V and 2 bases from J, with 7 bases between. The CDR3 DNA follows: TGTGCCAGCAGTACAAAGCCCTACGAGCAGTACTTC. It encodes CASSTKPYEQYF.

As DNA, the CDR3 is TGTGCCAGCAGCAAACATGAAAAACTGTTTTTT. This encodes CASSKHEKLFF. The chain combines TRBV21-1 with TRBJ1-4. TRBV21-1 is flagged as a pseudogene. The CDR3 has 11 amino acids.

The chain carries TRBV9 and TRBJ1-2, with TRBD1 as a possible D gene (5 bases). Deletions cut 5 bases from V and 8 bases from J, with 10 bases between. This CDR3 comprises 11 residues. Per the germline V gene, CDR1 is SGDLS and CDR2 is YYNGEE. The CDR3: CASRGVRGYTF. The CDR3, as DNA: TGTGCCAGCAGAGGGGTACGCGGCTACACCTTC.

In DNA, the CDR3 is TGTGCCATCAGCCCCGGGACAGGGCGCGAAAAACTGTTTTTT. It yields the protein CAISPGTGREKLFF. V is TRBV10-3 and J is TRBJ1-4, with TRBD1 matching 9 bases. The CDR3 totals 14 residues. After removal of 6 bases from V and 8 bases from J, the junction contained 7 bases not matched to a gene. Germline CDR1 and CDR2: ENHRY and SYGVKD.

The genes are TRBV7-6 and TRBJ1-4; TRBD1 agrees at 7 bases. Germline lookup yields CDR1 SGHVS and CDR2 FNYEAQ. The junction had 13 bases not matched to a gene; V was cut back by 1 base and J by 5 bases. The CDR3 is 18 amino acids. In DNA form, the CDR3 reads TGTGCCAGCAGCTTAGGGTTCCGGGAACAGGGGAGGAATGAAAAACTGTTTTTT. Encoded protein: CASSLGFREQGRNEKLFF.

This clone appeared a single time. This chain links TRBV29-1 with TRBJ1-3; D unclear. CDR1 SQVTM and CDR2 ANQGSEA come from the germline V gene. Trimming pared 4 bases from V and 0 bases from J, leaving 4 bases between. The CDR3 has 12 residues. CDR3 nucleotides: TGCAGCGTTGCTGACTCTGGAAACACCATATATTTT. Residues: CSVADSGNTIYF.

This clone appeared a single time. The chain carries TRBV27 and TRBJ2-3, with D tentatively TRBD2 (6 bases). Germline V lookup: CDR1 MNHEY, CDR2 SMNVEV (reference sequence). CDR3 length equals 12 residues. V gave up 3 bases and J gave up 8 bases, with 9 bases separating them. CDR3 in amino acids: CASSLRGGTQYF. CDR3 nucleotides: TGTGCCAGCAGTTTGCGGGGCGGTACGCAGTATTTT.

This clone was picked up a small number of times. This sequence joins TRBV5-6 and TRBJ2-7; either TRBD1 or TRBD2 may fit D (5 bases each). The germline gives CDR1 SGHDT, CDR2 YYEEEE. V lost 6 bases to trimming and J lost 3 bases, with 16 bases between them. This CDR3 region has 14 residues. The CDR3 sequence is CASNRRGEHYEQYF. As DNA, the CDR3 is TGTGCCAGCAACCGCCGAGGGGAGCACTACGAGCAGTACTTC.

The gene calls are TRBV5-8 and TRBJ1-5; D not certain. Germline CDR1 reads SGHTS; CDR2 reads YDEGEE. The CDR3 covers 13 residues. Trimming took off 0 bases at V and 4 bases at J, with 5 bases between the two ends. CDR3 protein: CASSLAWNQPQHF. DNA of the CDR3: TGTGCCAGCAGCTTGGCTTGGAATCAGCCCCAGCATTTT.

This chain joins TRBV7-8 and TRBJ2-5, with TRBD2 identical over 9 bases. The CDR3 contains 21 residues. Germline V gene sequence: CDR1 SGHVS, CDR2 FQNEAQ. Germline trimming cut 3 bases from V and 1 base from J; bases unmatched to any gene: 21. CDR3 bases: TGTGCCAGCAGCTTTCCGAGCGACGGCAGGGGGGAGACTAGCGGCCAAGAGACCCAGTACTTC. Translation gives CASSFPSDGRGETSGQETQYF.

J is TRBJ2-5 and V is TRBV10-2; D is uncertain. Trimming removed 8 bases from V and 3 bases from J, with 10 bases in between. Germline assignment: CDR1 WSHSY and CDR2 SAAADI. The CDR3 covers 12 residues. The CDR3 sequence: CASGVREETQYF. The CDR3 DNA reads as TGCGCCAGCGGGGTCCGGGAAGAGACCCAGTACTTC.

J is TRBJ2-7 and V is TRBV18; D could derive from TRBD1 or TRBD2 (6 bases each). Deletions cut 6 bases from V and 7 bases from J, with 16 bases between. The germline CDR1 and CDR2 sequences are KGHSH and LQKENI. This CDR3 is 13 amino acids long. The CDR3 DNA reads TGTGCCAGCTCTGCAGGGGAGGTAAGGGAGCAGTACTTC. It is translated as CASSAGEVREQYF.

Written as DNA, the CDR3 is TGTGCCAGCAGCTTCCCCACAGGGAAGAAGCGTGGCTACACCTTC. Translating gives CASSFPTGKKRGYTF. V is TRBV5-6 and J is TRBJ1-2, with a weak D call TRBD1 (6 bases). V dropped 2 bases and J dropped 7 bases, with 18 bases sitting between them. CDR1 is SGHDT and CDR2 is YYEEEE in the germline V gene. The CDR3 has 15 amino acids.